What follows are 22 T cell receptor beta chains derived from one specimen sequenced in a study of CXCR3-negative and CXCR3-positive naive CD8 T cells. UMI labels and 5' RACE were used to prepare the TRB cDNA libraries. TCRdb reprocessed the 5' RACE reads, keeping one entry per CDR3 protein, no DNA. In all, the sample yields 100,000 to 150,000 distinct CDR3 sequences. The sequencing sample was made of naive CXCR3- CD8+ T cells from blood. The sample's subset: CD45RO-CCR7+CD27+CD95- naive CD8+ T cells lacking CXCR3 (TNR3-). The receptor source for this set is a human donor in good health. Some clones in this sample may be carry-over from other donors' samples.

The J gene is TRBJ1-3, the V gene TRBV7-6. CDR3 length: 17 residues. The germline V gene has CDR1 SGHVS and CDR2 FNYEAQ. CDR3 amino acids: CASSLEAAEYSGNTIYF.

This chain joins TRBV29-1 and TRBJ2-1; TCRdb's D call of TRBD2 is untestable without DNA. Germline values: CDR1 SQVTM, CDR2 ANQGSEA. The CDR3 has 13 amino acids. CDR3 sequence reads: CSVGTLIDNEQFF.

This chain uses TRBV13 with TRBJ2-7; TCRdb's D call, TRBD2, is unchecked because there is no DNA. The CDR3 loop spans 15 amino acids. Germline V CDR1 and CDR2: PRHDT, FYEKMQ (reference sequence). CDR3 loop: CASRVRRGDSAEQYF.

The V and J genes are TRBV6-2 or TRBV6-3 and TRBJ1-5. This CDR3 spans 13 amino acids. Germline V gene sequence: CDR1 MNHEY, CDR2 SVGEGT. The CDR3 protein is CASSYGENQPQHF.

The J gene is TRBJ2-7, the V gene TRBV28; the TCRdb D gene call, TRBD1, has no DNA to confirm it. Germline CDR1 MDHEN, CDR2 SYDVKM. CDR3 size: 14 residues. The CDR3 region is CASRTTGLNYEQYF.

The V call is TRBV7-9, the J call TRBJ2-1. This CDR3 comprises 13 residues. Germline CDR1 is SEHNR and CDR2 is FQNEAQ (reference sequence). Here the CDR3 reads CASSLAPDNEQFF.

The chain couples TRBV10-1 to TRBJ2-2; TCRdb gives TRBD1 as the D gene, but with no DNA this cannot be confirmed. The CDR3 is 15 residues long. Per germline, CDR1 WNHNN and CDR2 SYGVQD (reference sequence). This CDR3 reads CASSARTGDPGELFF.

The V and J genes are TRBV20-1 and TRBJ2-1; TCRdb lists TRBD2, though no DNA is available to test this call. Germline lookup yields CDR1 DFQATT and CDR2 SNEGSKA (reference sequence). CDR3 length: 14 residues. CDR3 amino acids: CSARVSGSDNEQFF.

The chain recombines TRBV4-1 with TRBJ2-3; there is no DNA to check the TCRdb D call of TRBD2. This CDR3 has 17 amino acids. Per germline, CDR1 MGHRA and CDR2 YSYEKL. CDR3 residues: CASSPPGASGITDTQYF.

V and J are TRBV5-5 and TRBJ2-7. The CDR3 is 11 residues long. The V gene's germline CDR1 is SGHKS and CDR2 YYEKEE (reference sequence). The CDR3: CASSLPYEQYF.

V and J are TRBV4-1 and TRBJ2-5. Germline loops: CDR1 MGHRA, CDR2 YSYEKL. The CDR3 loop spans 14 amino acids. The CDR3 sequence: CASSQATLQETQYF.

The chain employs TRBV29-1 and TRBJ2-1; TCRdb's D call of TRBD1 is untestable without DNA. The CDR3 spans 13 residues. Germline V gives CDR1 SQVTM, CDR2 ANQGSEA. The CDR3 is CSGSGGSYNEQFF.

The V call is TRBV5-1, the J call TRBJ2-1; the TCRdb D gene call, TRBD2, has no DNA to confirm it. Germline V CDR1 and CDR2: SGHRS, YFSETQ. CDR3 length: 14 residues. The chain's CDR3 is CASSLPGLANEQFF.

This chain uses TRBV18 with TRBJ2-1; the D gene TCRdb calls, TRBD1, cannot be checked with no DNA. Germline V gene data show CDR1 as KGHSH and CDR2 as LQKENI. The CDR3 is made up of 18 amino acids. The chain's CDR3 is CASSPPSQGAGISNEQFF.

The chain has TRBV7-9 and TRBJ2-7; the TCRdb call, TRBD1, lacks DNA for checking. Germline V gene sequence: CDR1 SEHNR, CDR2 FQNEAQ (reference sequence). CDR3 size: 13 residues. This chain's CDR3 is CASSRQGLREQYF. Full variable domain (rest looked up from reference TRBV7-9 and TRBJ2-7): DTGVSQNPRHKITKRGQNVTFRCDPISEHNRLYWYRQTLGQGPEFLTYFQNEAQLEKSRLLSDRFSAERPKGSFSTLEIQRTEQGDSAMYLCASSRQGLREQYFGPGTRLTVT.

The chain carries TRBV5-1 and TRBJ2-3; TCRdb lists TRBD2, though no DNA is available to test this call. CDR1 and CDR2 from the germline V gene are SGHRS and YFSETQ. The CDR3 is made up of 16 amino acids. The CDR3 sequence is CASSLSVGRAGDTQYF.

The chain recombines TRBV20-1 with TRBJ2-7; checking the TCRdb D call of TRBD2 is not possible without DNA. The CDR3 has 15 amino acids. Germline V CDR1 and CDR2: DFQATT, SNEGSKA (reference sequence). The CDR3 reads CSASLRGDLSYEQYF.

The genes are TRBV29-1 and TRBJ2-5; TCRdb's D gene call, TRBD1, goes unchecked for lack of DNA. The germline gives CDR1 SQVTM, CDR2 ANQGSEA. The CDR3 is 12 amino acids. CDR3 loop: CSVQGNQETQYF.

The V gene is TRBV3-1, the J gene TRBJ2-1; the D gene TCRdb calls, TRBD2, cannot be checked with no DNA. This CDR3 spans 15 amino acids. From germline, CDR1 is LGHDT and CDR2 YNNKEL (reference sequence). CDR3 in amino acids: CASSLRTSGVNEQFF.

This chain's CDR3 is CASSSTGIGSGYTF. The gene calls are TRBV12-3 or TRBV12-4 and TRBJ1-2; without DNA, the TCRdb call of TRBD1 cannot be checked. This CDR3 contains 14 residues.

The chain employs TRBV6-1 and TRBJ2-7; TCRdb proposes TRBD2, but this gene call is untestable without DNA. This CDR3 has 16 residues. Germline CDR1 and CDR2: MNHNS and SASEGT. The CDR3 reads CASSEAPSGTSYEQYF.

The rearrangement uses TRBV5-1 and TRBJ2-1; lacking DNA, the TRBD1 call made by TCRdb goes unchecked. This CDR3 region has 16 residues. Looked up from germline, CDR1 is SGHRS and CDR2 is YFSETQ. This CDR3 reads CASSPGTATRVNEQFF.